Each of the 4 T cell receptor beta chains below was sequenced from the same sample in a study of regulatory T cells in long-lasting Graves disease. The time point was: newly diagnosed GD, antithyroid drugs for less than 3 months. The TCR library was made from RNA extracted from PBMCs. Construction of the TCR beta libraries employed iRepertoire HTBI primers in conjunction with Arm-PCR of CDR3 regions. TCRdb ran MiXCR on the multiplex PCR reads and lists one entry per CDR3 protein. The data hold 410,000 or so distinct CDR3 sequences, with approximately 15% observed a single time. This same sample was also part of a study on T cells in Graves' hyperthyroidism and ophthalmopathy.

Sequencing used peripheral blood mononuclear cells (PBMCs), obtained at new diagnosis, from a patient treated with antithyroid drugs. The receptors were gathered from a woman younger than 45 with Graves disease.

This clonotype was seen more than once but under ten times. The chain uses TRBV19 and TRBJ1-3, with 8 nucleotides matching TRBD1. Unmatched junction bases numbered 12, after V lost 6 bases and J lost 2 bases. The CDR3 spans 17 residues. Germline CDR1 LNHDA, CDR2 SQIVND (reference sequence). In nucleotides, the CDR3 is TGTGCCAGTAGCCGAAACGGGCAACAGGGGGCTGGAAACACCATATATTTT. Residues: CASSRNGQQGAGNTIYF. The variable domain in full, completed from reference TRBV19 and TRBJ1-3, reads DGGITQSPKYLFRKEGQNVTLSCEQNLNHDAMYWYRQDPGQGLRLIYYSQIVNDFQKGDIAEGYSVSREKKESFPLTVTSAQKNPTAFYLCASSRNGQQGAGNTIYFGEGSWLTVV.

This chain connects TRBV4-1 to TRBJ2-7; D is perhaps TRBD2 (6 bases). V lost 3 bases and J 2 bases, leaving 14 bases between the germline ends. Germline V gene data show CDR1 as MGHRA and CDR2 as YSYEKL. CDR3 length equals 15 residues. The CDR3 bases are TGCGCCAGCAGCCACTTCAGGGAGGACCCCTACGAGCAGTACTTC. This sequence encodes CASSHFREDPYEQYF.

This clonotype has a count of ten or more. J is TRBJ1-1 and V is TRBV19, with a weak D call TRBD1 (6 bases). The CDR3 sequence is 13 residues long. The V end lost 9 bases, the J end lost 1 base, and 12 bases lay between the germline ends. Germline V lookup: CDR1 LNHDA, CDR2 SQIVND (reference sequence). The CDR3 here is CASRGPRNTEAFF. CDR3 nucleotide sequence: TGTGCCAGCAGGGGACCGAGGAACACTGAAGCTTTCTTT.

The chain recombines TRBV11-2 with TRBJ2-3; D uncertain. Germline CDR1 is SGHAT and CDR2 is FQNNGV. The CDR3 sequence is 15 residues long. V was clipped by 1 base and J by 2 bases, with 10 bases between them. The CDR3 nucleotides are TGTGCCAGCAGCTTAGGGTCCGGAATCACAGATACGCAGTATTTT. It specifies CASSLGSGITDTQYF.